This is a list of T cell receptor beta chains from one sample in a study of blood T cell repertoires in COVID-19. Sequencing used immunoSEQ multiplex PCR; TCRdb keeps in-frame clones, though not all of them. The data show around 170,000 clones, 85% to 90% seen once. The sample consisted of peripheral blood. The origin of the receptors is a woman aged 70-85 years with acute or convalescent COVID-19. Each CDR3 is given with its conserved first and last residue. Each record gives: clone size, J gene, D gene, V gene, CDR3 protein, CDR3 DNA. The D gene is left open where the match is weak. Expanded clones are given a class, and other clones once, few, many or no size at all.

size: .; J: TRBJ2-7; D: .; V: TRBV4-2; CDR3: CASSQGVGTYEQYF; DNA: TGTGCCAGCAGCCAAGGTGTCGGTACCTACGAGCAGTACTTC
size: once; J: TRBJ2-2; D: TRBD1; V: TRBV7-8; CDR3: CASSLAGTETGELFF; DNA: TGTGCCAGCAGCTTAGCCGGGACAGAGACCGGGGAGCTGTTTTTT
size: .; J: TRBJ2-1; D: TRBD2; V: TRBV4-2; CDR3: CASSQGRGPTSGGFGEQFF; DNA: TGTGCCAGCAGCCAGGGCCGTGGCCCGACTAGCGGGGGCTTCGGTGAGCAGTTCTTC
size: .; J: TRBJ1-4; D: TRBD1; V: TRBV28; CDR3: CASYDRDTEKLFF; DNA: TGTGCCAGCTACGACAGGGATACTGAAAAACTGTTTTTT
size: .; J: TRBJ2-7; D: .; V: TRBV30; CDR3: CAWSPFNGFPNF; DNA: TGTGCCTGGAGTCCCTTTAATGGCTTCCCGAACTTC
size: .; J: TRBJ1-1; D: TRBD1; V: TRBV29-1; CDR3: CSADRGSADTEAFF; DNA: TGCAGCGCCGACAGGGGCTCAGCGGACACTGAAGCTTTCTTT
size: once; J: TRBJ1-5; D: TRBD1; V: TRBV18; CDR3: CASSTGTGDQPQHF; DNA: TGTGCCAGCTCAACCGGGACAGGGGATCAGCCCCAGCATTTT
size: .; J: TRBJ2-2; D: TRBD1; V: TRBV18; CDR3: CASSPSGQGSGELFF; DNA: TGTGCCAGCTCACCAAGCGGACAGGGGTCCGGGGAGCTGTTTTTT
size: once; J: TRBJ2-7; D: TRBD2; V: TRBV29-1; CDR3: CSVAGGGSSYEQYF; DNA: TGCAGCGTTGCCGGCGGGGGAAGCTCCTACGAGCAGTACTTC
size: .; J: TRBJ2-3; D: .; V: TRBV29-1; CDR3: CSVRGNWADTQYF; DNA: TGCAGCGTTAGAGGAAACTGGGCAGATACGCAGTATTTT
size: .; J: TRBJ2-1; D: .; V: TRBV5-1; CDR3: CASSLAFDEQFF; DNA: TGCGCCAGCAGCTTGGCGTTCGATGAGCAGTTCTTC
size: .; J: TRBJ2-5; D: .; V: TRBV7-2; CDR3: CASSFQTSAETQYF; DNA: TGTGCCAGCAGCTTCCAGACTAGTGCCGAGACCCAGTACTTC
size: .; J: TRBJ2-1; D: TRBD2; V: TRBV6-2/TRBV6-3; CDR3: CASSRGLAGVGSYNEQFF; DNA: TGTGCCAGCAGTAGGGGACTAGCGGGAGTGGGCTCCTACAATGAGCAGTTCTTC
size: .; J: TRBJ2-2; D: TRBD1; V: TRBV2; CDR3: CASRGTDNTGELFF; DNA: TGTGCCAGCAGGGGGACAGATAACACCGGGGAGCTGTTTTTT
size: .; J: TRBJ1-1; D: TRBD1; V: TRBV30; CDR3: CAWDRGLLTEAFF; DNA: TGTGCCTGGGACAGGGGGCTTCTCACTGAAGCTTTCTTT
size: .; J: TRBJ1-3; D: TRBD1; V: TRBV7-8; CDR3: CASSSTGQVISGNTIYF; DNA: TGTGCCAGCAGCTCCACGGGACAGGTTATCTCTGGAAACACCATATATTTT
size: .; J: TRBJ2-7; D: TRBD2; V: TRBV19; CDR3: CASSIIGTSGRVEQYF; DNA: TGTGCCAGTAGTATAATCGGGACTAGCGGGAGGGTGGAGCAGTACTTC
size: .; J: TRBJ2-3; D: .; V: TRBV28; CDR3: CASSLGSYTDTQYF; DNA: TGTGCCAGCAGTTTAGGGAGTTACACAGATACGCAGTATTTT
size: .; J: TRBJ1-6; D: .; V: TRBV15; CDR3: CATSARQVGDSPLHF; DNA: TGTGCCACCAGCGCCAGACAAGTCGGGGATTCACCCCTCCACTTT
size: .; J: TRBJ1-3; D: TRBD1; V: TRBV2; CDR3: CASNRDRGSGNTIYF; DNA: TGTGCCAGCAATAGAGACAGGGGGTCTGGAAACACCATATATTTT
size: .; J: TRBJ1-6; D: TRBD1; V: TRBV7-9; CDR3: CASSPGTENSYNSPLHF; DNA: TGTGCCAGCAGCCCCGGGACAGAAAACTCCTATAATTCACCCCTCCACTTT
size: .; J: TRBJ2-1; D: TRBD1; V: TRBV7-2; CDR3: CASSLTDRGNEQFF; DNA: TGTGCCAGCAGCCTCACCGACAGGGGCAATGAGCAGTTCTTC
size: few; J: TRBJ1-2; D: TRBD1; V: TRBV11-2; CDR3: CASSLKPGQLYGYTF; DNA: TGTGCCAGCAGCTTAAAACCGGGACAGCTCTATGGCTACACCTTC
size: .; J: TRBJ2-3; D: .; V: TRBV29-1; CDR3: CSVEDPEGMDTQYF; DNA: TGCAGCGTTGAAGATCCGGAGGGGATGGATACGCAGTATTTT
size: .; J: TRBJ2-7; D: TRBD1; V: TRBV10-2; CDR3: CASRTGSYEQYF; DNA: TGCGCCAGCAGGACAGGGTCCTACGAGCAGTACTTC
size: .; J: TRBJ2-1; D: .; V: TRBV10-2; CDR3: CASSESIRGSYNEQFF; DNA: TGCGCCAGCAGTGAGTCTATCAGGGGCTCCTACAATGAGCAGTTCTTC
size: .; J: TRBJ2-7; D: .; V: TRBV9; CDR3: CASSAPGTYEQYF; DNA: TGTGCCAGCAGCGCTCCAGGGACCTACGAGCAGTACTTC
size: .; J: TRBJ1-2; D: TRBD1; V: TRBV6-5; CDR3: CASSTRDRAYGYTF; DNA: TGTGCCAGCAGCACCAGGGACAGGGCCTACGGCTACACCTTC
size: .; J: TRBJ2-7; D: .; V: TRBV5-1; CDR3: CASSLARRQSEYEQYF; DNA: TGCGCCAGCAGCTTGGCCCGGCGGCAGAGCGAATACGAGCAGTACTTC
size: .; J: TRBJ1-1; D: .; V: TRBV3-1/TRBV3-2; CDR3: CASSQGATKNTEAFF; DNA: TGTGCCAGCAGCCAGGGGGCCACAAAGAACACTGAAGCTTTCTTT
size: few; J: TRBJ2-2; D: .; V: TRBV24-1; CDR3: CATSASDPGELFF; DNA: TGTGCCACCAGTGCCAGCGATCCCGGGGAGCTGTTTTTT
size: .; J: TRBJ2-1; D: .; V: TRBV2; CDR3: CASRAYGNEQFF; DNA: TGTGCCAGCAGGGCGTACGGGAATGAGCAGTTCTTC
size: .; J: TRBJ1-1; D: .; V: TRBV5-1; CDR3: CASSLQGSNTEAFF; DNA: TGCGCCAGCAGCTTGCAGGGGTCGAACACTGAAGCTTTCTTT
size: .; J: TRBJ1-3; D: .; V: TRBV7-2; CDR3: CASSRGGLGNTIYF; DNA: TGTGCCAGCAGCCGGGGGGGATTGGGAAACACCATATATTTT
size: .; J: TRBJ2-3; D: .; V: TRBV3-1/TRBV3-2; CDR3: CASSQVGGWGDTQYF; DNA: TGTGCCAGCAGCCAAGTTGGGGGCTGGGGAGATACGCAGTATTTT
size: .; J: TRBJ1-2; D: .; V: TRBV29-1; CDR3: CSVWEDGYTF; DNA: TGCAGCGTTTGGGAGGATGGCTACACCTTC
size: once; J: TRBJ1-1; D: .; V: TRBV4-3; CDR3: CASSQDFGGSVAFF; DNA: TGCGCCAGCAGCCAAGATTTTGGCGGTTCCGTGGCTTTCTTT
size: .; J: TRBJ1-2; D: .; V: TRBV2; CDR3: CASSVFLGGGAGGYTF; DNA: TGTGCCAGCAGTGTGTTCCTCGGAGGGGGGGCAGGCGGCTACACCTTC
size: .; J: TRBJ1-2; D: TRBD1; V: TRBV29-1; CDR3: CSVDPGTGTYGYTF; DNA: TGCAGCGTTGATCCCGGGACAGGGACCTATGGCTACACCTTC
size: .; J: TRBJ1-6; D: TRBD1; V: TRBV2; CDR3: CASSRTGANSPLHF; DNA: TGTGCCAGCAGTCGGACAGGTGCCAATTCACCCCTCCACTTT
size: few; J: TRBJ2-6; D: .; V: TRBV7-9; CDR3: CASSPSGGANVLTF; DNA: TGTGCCAGCAGCCCTTCGGGGGGGGCCAACGTCCTGACTTTC
size: .; J: TRBJ2-1; D: .; V: TRBV15; CDR3: CATSRGFVVQQAHNEQFF; DNA: TGTGCCACCAGCAGAGGGTTTGTGGTACAACAGGCTCACAATGAGCAGTTCTTC
size: .; J: TRBJ2-3; D: TRBD1; V: TRBV19; CDR3: CASSPGTGRTDTQYF; DNA: TGTGCCAGTAGTCCCGGGACAGGGAGGACAGATACGCAGTATTTT
size: .; J: TRBJ2-6; D: .; V: TRBV12-3/TRBV12-4; CDR3: CASNTGGANVLTF; DNA: TGTGCCAGCAATACGGGAGGGGCCAACGTCCTGACTTTC
size: .; J: TRBJ2-1; D: TRBD1; V: TRBV7-2; CDR3: CASSPDRDPYNEQFF; DNA: TGTGCCAGCAGCCCGGACAGGGACCCTTACAATGAGCAGTTCTTC
size: .; J: TRBJ2-1; D: TRBD2; V: TRBV7-8; CDR3: CASSSDRDPWGGGGRNEQFF; DNA: TGTGCCAGCAGTTCCGACCGGGACCCATGGGGGGGAGGCGGGAGGAATGAGCAGTTCTTC
size: .; J: TRBJ2-1; D: TRBD2; V: TRBV9; CDR3: CASSPRLAGAFSLFF; DNA: TGTGCCAGCAGCCCCCGACTAGCGGGAGCGTTCTCATTGTTCTTC
size: .; J: TRBJ1-2; D: .; V: TRBV6-5; CDR3: CASTRTRSLASGYTF; DNA: TGTGCCAGCACCCGAACGAGGAGTTTGGCATCCGGCTACACCTTC
size: .; J: TRBJ1-5; D: TRBD1; V: TRBV19; CDR3: CASRQDRASNQPQHF; DNA: TGTGCCAGTAGACAGGACAGGGCGAGCAATCAGCCCCAGCATTTT
size: once; J: TRBJ2-1; D: .; V: TRBV27; CDR3: CASSLRGPLDEQFF; DNA: TGTGCCAGCAGTCTACGGGGTCCCCTCGATGAGCAGTTCTTC
size: .; J: TRBJ1-1; D: .; V: TRBV5-6; CDR3: CASSPGGTSMNTEAFF; DNA: TGTGCCAGCAGCCCGGGCGGGACCTCGATGAACACTGAAGCTTTCTTT
size: once; J: TRBJ1-6; D: .; V: TRBV6-4; CDR3: CASSDEGSGNSPLHF; DNA: TGTGCCAGCAGTGACGAGGGTTCTGGGAATTCACCCCTCCACTTT
size: .; J: TRBJ1-1; D: .; V: TRBV11-1; CDR3: CASSSRLVVNTEAFF; DNA: TGTGCCAGCAGCTCCCGGCTAGTAGTGAACACTGAAGCTTTCTTT
size: .; J: TRBJ1-1; D: TRBD1; V: TRBV6-6; CDR3: CASRPGQGGNTEAFF; DNA: TGTGCCAGCAGGCCCGGACAGGGGGGGAACACTGAAGCTTTCTTT
size: .; J: TRBJ2-3; D: TRBD2; V: TRBV28; CDR3: CASSLGGGDTDTQYF; DNA: TGTGCCAGCAGTTTGGGGGGGGGAGACACAGATACGCAGTATTTT
size: .; J: TRBJ2-5; D: TRBD2; V: TRBV2; CDR3: CASSVGLAGETQYF; DNA: TGTGCCAGCAGTGTTGGACTAGCGGGAGAGACCCAGTACTTC
size: .; J: TRBJ1-1; D: TRBD1; V: TRBV5-1; CDR3: CASSPRTGGNTEAFF; DNA: TGCGCCAGCAGCCCTAGGACAGGGGGAAACACTGAAGCTTTCTTT
size: .; J: TRBJ2-7; D: TRBD2; V: TRBV9; CDR3: CASSAVAGGYEQYF; DNA: TGTGCCAGCAGCGCCGTAGCGGGTGGCTACGAGCAGTACTTC
size: .; J: TRBJ2-2; D: .; V: TRBV9; CDR3: CASSVRSGELFF; DNA: TGTGCCAGCAGCGTAAGGAGCGGGGAGCTGTTTTTT